In this sample, the clone carrying this T cell receptor (beta chain) turned up once. The target antigen is unknown. This specimen comes from a study of blood T cells in healthy people across ages. Study-wide points: Age advanced and TCR beta diversity per million T cells fell, roughly linearly. Long-lived donors carried more naive CD4+ cells and greater diversity than aged donors. Naive T cell percentage showed a strong correlation with TCR beta diversity.

A second about 6 to 12 cycle PCR used barcoded and J-beta primers. TCRdb recomputed calls from the 5' RACE reads with MiXCR, one row per CDR3 protein. Of about a million distinct CDR3 sequences detected, roughly 50% appear once; the ten largest clones hold under 15%. Each donor's blood draw was roughly 10 milliliters of peripheral blood. This TCR came from a man between 25 and 39 years old in good health. The sequenced sample consisted of blood.

The CDR3 coding sequence is TGTGCCAGCAGCCACGCAGGGGGCACGTCTGGCTACACCTTC. Amino acid sequence: CASSHAGGTSGYTF. The chain joins TRBV14 to TRBJ1-2, with 8 positions matching TRBD1. J gave up 7 bases and V 3 bases, and 7 bases lay outside the gene matches. CDR1 and CDR2 (germline): SGHDN, FVKESK. The length of the CDR3 is 14 residues.